This paragraph reports one T cell receptor (beta chain). These data originate in a study of T cell responses to AZD1222 COVID-19 vaccine. Germline-derived CDR1 and CDR2 are SGHTA and FQGNSA. This CDR3 has 15 residues. Trimming cost V 2 bases and J 4 bases, with 12 bases left between them. Measured with immunoSEQ multiplex PCR; TCRdb has only the in-frame clones, and not every one. The table has about 85,000 clones, about 92% seen once. The chain has TRBV7-2 and TRBJ1-5; D might be TRBD1 (5 bases). The TCR was taken from an adult in good health. The sequencing here drew on peripheral blood, taken on day 0 of AZD1222 vaccination. CDR3 protein: CASSLLGQTNQPQHF. CDR3 DNA: TGTGCCAGCAGCTTACTGGGGCAGACTAATCAGCCCCAGCATTTT.